This passage covers 32 T cell receptor beta chains from one sample sequenced in a study of beta chain features in type 1 diabetes. Findings and limits, study-wide: Researchers report that Type 1 diabetes patients had moderately but significantly shorter TCRB CDR3s across all four CD4+ subsets.

The antigens these receptors bind are not known. Expressed TCRB transcripts were sequenced because the isolated RNA had all been reverse transcribed beforehand. Data came from immunoSEQ multiplex PCR; TCRdb stores just in-frame clones and leaves some out. The repertoire holds around 260,000 clones, approximately 20% seen once, with 0.028% in the top ten. Sequenced sample: naive CD4+ T cells from blood. These receptors all stem from a woman in her forties with type 1 diabetes.

The genes are TRBV2 and TRBJ1-1; the match to TRBD1 covers 10 bases. The CDR3 runs to 13 residues. From germline, CDR1 is SNHLY and CDR2 FYNNEI. The junction had 1 base not matched to a gene; V was cut back by 5 bases and J by 4 bases. The CDR3 region has the DNA TGTGCCAGCAGTAGACAGGGGGCCACTGAAGCTTTCTTT. Translated, it gives CASSRQGATEAFF.

This clone was counted a few times. This sequence joins TRBV29-1 and TRBJ2-1, with D maybe TRBD2 (6 bases). Germline V gene lookup returns CDR1 SQVTM and CDR2 ANQGSEA. Trimming took off 4 bases at V and 5 bases at J, with 18 bases between the two ends. The CDR3 spans 15 residues. The CDR3 region has the DNA TGCAGCGTTGCAGGAGGGGCCTCGCTCCACAATGAGCAGTTCTTC. This encodes CSVAGGASLHNEQFF.

This clone was observed once. The J gene is TRBJ1-5, the V gene TRBV30, with D tentatively TRBD1 (5 bases). Germline V CDR1 and CDR2: GTSNPN, SVGIG (reference sequence). The CDR3 extends over 15 amino acids. Trimming took 6 bases from V and 5 from J, leaving 20 bases between them. CDR3 bases: TGTGCCTGCCCCTCCATGGGGGGGGAAGATCAGCCCCAGCATTTT. Translation gives CACPSMGGEDQPQHF.

The chain recombines TRBV7-9 with TRBJ1-6; 11 bases match TRBD1. There are 16 residues in the CDR3. Per germline, CDR1 SEHNR and CDR2 FQNEAQ (reference sequence). The J segment lost 10 bases and the V segment lost 6 bases, leaving 11 bases of the junction unmatched. This CDR3 is CASSSEIGTGGSPLHF. The DNA of the CDR3 is TGTGCCAGCAGTTCAGAGATCGGGACAGGGGGATCACCCCTCCACTTT.

V gene TRBV4-3 combines with J gene TRBJ2-1, with D perhaps TRBD2 (6 bases). V lost 6 bases and J 6 bases, leaving 18 bases between the germline ends. Germline assignment: CDR1 LGHNA and CDR2 YSLEER. The CDR3 extends over 15 amino acids. The CDR3 nucleotides read TGCGCCAGCAGTTCCACTAGCCCAAAGGGCAATGAGCAGTTCTTC. Translated, it gives CASSSTSPKGNEQFF.

The rearrangement joins TRBV7-8 to TRBJ2-6; D is unresolved. V gave up 1 base and J gave up 0 bases, with 4 bases separating them. Germline CDR1 reads SGHVS; CDR2 reads FQNEAQ. The CDR3 is made up of 15 amino acids. The CDR3 bases are TGTGCCAGCAGCTTAGATAGCTCTGGGGCCAACGTCCTGACTTTC. It yields the protein CASSLDSSGANVLTF. The full variable domain, completed using reference TRBV7-8 and TRBJ2-6, is GAGVSQSPRYKVAKRGQDVALRCDPISGHVSLFWYQQALGQGPEFLTYFQNEAQLDKSGLPSDRFFAERPEGSVSTLKIQRTQQEDSAVYLCASSLDSSGANVLTFGAGSRLTVL.

This clone was observed a handful of times. V is TRBV30 and J is TRBJ2-1, with 9 positions matching TRBD1. The J segment lost 1 base and the V segment lost 3 bases, leaving 4 bases of the junction unmatched. Germline CDR1 reads GTSNPN; CDR2 reads SVGIG (reference sequence). The CDR3 spans 15 residues. The CDR3 sequence is CAWRGTGLSYNEQFF. As DNA, the CDR3 is TGTGCCTGGAGGGGGACAGGGTTATCCTACAATGAGCAGTTCTTC.

V gene TRBV6-5 combines with J gene TRBJ1-2, with 7 bases aligning to TRBD1. CDR3 length equals 15 residues. Per the germline V gene, CDR1 is MNHEY and CDR2 is SVGAGI. With V trimmed by 2 bases and J by 3 bases, 6 bases remained unmatched. The CDR3 DNA sequence: TGTGCCAGCAGTTACAGGGGGCAGTGGGACTATGGCTACACCTTC. It translates to CASSYRGQWDYGYTF.

The rearrangement uses TRBV11-2 and TRBJ1-5; no clear D. Germline V gene sequence: CDR1 SGHAT, CDR2 FQNNGV. CDR3 length: 13 residues. Trimming pared 3 bases from V and 4 bases from J, leaving 7 bases between. The CDR3: CASSLNINQPQHF. Written as DNA, the CDR3 is TGTGCCAGCAGCTTGAACATAAATCAGCCCCAGCATTTT.

This clone was found a few times. This chain uses TRBV15 with TRBJ1-2; perhaps TRBD1 as D (6 bases). The CDR3 contains 15 residues. Trimming cost V 1 base and J 11 bases, with 20 bases left between them. Germline assignment: CDR1 LNHNV and CDR2 YYDKDF (reference sequence). Written as DNA, the CDR3 is TGTGCCACCAGCAGAGTCGGACAGCCTCTATCCCTGTACACCTTC. Translated, it gives CATSRVGQPLSLYTF. The full variable domain, in which reference TRBV15 and TRBJ1-2 provide the parts outside the CDR3, is DAMVIQNPRYQVTQFGKPVTLSCSQTLNHNVMYWYQQKSSQAPKLLFHYYDKDFNNEADTPDNFQSRRPNTSFCFLDIRSPGLGDTAMYLCATSRVGQPLSLYTFGSGTRLTVV.

In DNA, the CDR3 is TGTGCCAGCACCGGCAGACAGGGGAAAGAGACCCAGTACTTC. Amino acid sequence: CASTGRQGKETQYF. This rearrangement joins TRBV6-6 to TRBJ2-5, with 8 bases that match TRBD1. CDR1 and CDR2 from the germline V gene are MNHNY and SVGAGI (reference sequence). Trimming took 7 bases from V and 3 from J; bases not matched to a gene: 7. This CDR3 has 14 amino acids.

This clone came up a few times. The chain employs TRBV30 and TRBJ2-5; 8 positions agree with TRBD1. Germline assignment: CDR1 GTSNPN and CDR2 SVGIG (reference sequence). With 3 bases clipped from V and 4 bases from J, the junction kept 4 bases outside the gene matches. The CDR3 spans 13 residues. CDR3 nucleotide sequence: TGTGCCTGGAGCGGCAGGGGGCCAGAGACCCAGTACTTC. Translation gives CAWSGRGPETQYF.

This chain uses TRBV7-2 with TRBJ2-1, with D possibly being TRBD2 (5 bases). V gave up 8 bases and J gave up 5 bases, with 13 bases separating them. CDR3 length: 13 residues. Looked up from germline, CDR1 is SGHTA and CDR2 is FQGNSA. DNA of the CDR3: TGTGCCAGCGGGATTGGACTCAACAATGAGCAGTTCTTC. The encoded protein is CASGIGLNNEQFF.

This clone was found a few times. The rearrangement uses TRBV25-1 and TRBJ2-1, with a possible D match to TRBD2 (6 bases). The CDR3 length is 15 residues. V was pared by 5 bases and J by 7 bases, with 18 bases between. Per germline, CDR1 MGHDK and CDR2 SYGVNS. The CDR3 DNA sequence: TGTGCCAGCAGTCGACCGGGGGACGTACTTAATGAGCAGTTCTTC. It specifies CASSRPGDVLNEQFF.

This clone was picked up one time. Distinct nucleotide sequences in the sample also encode this CDR3. This sequence joins TRBV2 and TRBJ1-2, with D uncertain. The CDR3 runs to 11 residues. V gave up 2 bases and J gave up 5 bases, with 3 bases separating them. Germline V gives CDR1 SNHLY, CDR2 FYNNEI. For the CDR3, the DNA is TGTGCCAGCAGTGAATTATATGGCTACACCTTC. Its translation is CASSELYGYTF.

Details on this clone: Other DNA sequences from this sample encode an identical CDR3 as well. The rearrangement links TRBV5-1 to TRBJ2-2, with D perhaps matching TRBD1 (6 bases). CDR1 and CDR2 (germline): SGHRS, YFSETQ. The CDR3 is 13 residues long. Trimming cost V 4 bases and J 5 bases, with 9 bases left between them. CDR3: CASSLTGTGELFF. The CDR3 DNA sequence: TGCGCCAGCAGCCTCACAGGGACCGGGGAGCTGTTTTTT.

This clone appeared a few times. The chain recombines TRBV27 with TRBJ1-6, with 7 nucleotides matching TRBD1. Germline-derived CDR1 and CDR2 are MNHEY and SMNVEV (reference sequence). CDR3 length: 17 amino acids. With 7 bases clipped from V and 14 bases from J, the junction kept 23 bases outside the gene matches. CDR3 sequence (DNA): TGTGCCAGCACCTCGTTTATGAGGGGACAGTCCTTTTCCACCCTCCACTTT. Translation: CASTSFMRGQSFSTLHF.

This chain uses TRBV28 with TRBJ2-4, with a possible D match to TRBD2 (5 bases). The CDR3 has 15 residues. V gave up 2 bases and J gave up 6 bases, with 14 bases separating them. Germline CDR1 and CDR2: MDHEN and SYDVKM. CDR3 coding DNA: TGTGCCAGCAGTTTAACCTTCGGAGGTAGAAACATTCAGTACTTC. As protein: CASSLTFGGRNIQYF.

This clone was counted only a few times. The chain couples TRBV7-2 to TRBJ1-5; 7 bases line up with TRBD1. The trim removed 0 bases at V and 3 bases at J, leaving 2 bases unmatched. The CDR3 sequence is 15 residues long. Germline V gene sequence: CDR1 SGHTA, CDR2 FQGNSA. The CDR3 here is CASSLAGTDNQPQHF. The CDR3 DNA reads as TGTGCCAGCAGCTTAGCCGGGACAGACAATCAGCCCCAGCATTTT.

This clone was detected only a few times. The chain carries TRBV6-5 and TRBJ2-3, with 8 bases that match TRBD1. CDR3 length equals 12 residues. Trimming took 6 bases from V and 4 from J; bases not matched to a gene: 0. The germline V gene encodes CDR1 MNHEY and CDR2 SVGAGI. As DNA, the CDR3 is TGTGCCAGCAGGGGACAGGCAGATACGCAGTATTTT. This encodes CASRGQADTQYF.

This clone came up a few times. The V gene is TRBV19, the J gene TRBJ1-1, with 10 positions matching TRBD1. J lost 2 bases, V lost 3 bases, and 3 bases had no gene match. The CDR3 runs 15 residues. Germline loops: CDR1 LNHDA, CDR2 SQIVND (reference sequence). Here the CDR3 reads CASSIDRGPNTEAFF. The CDR3 nucleotides are TGTGCCAGTAGTATCGACAGGGGGCCTAACACTGAAGCTTTCTTT.

The rearrangement links TRBV29-1 to TRBJ2-4, with 9 bases matching TRBD2. The V gene's germline CDR1 is SQVTM and CDR2 ANQGSEA. J gave up 6 bases and V 7 bases, and 7 bases lay outside the gene matches. The CDR3 consists of 13 residues. CDR3 DNA sequence: TGCAGCGCCCGACTAGCGGACGGAAACATTCAGTACTTC. Its translation is CSARLADGNIQYF.

CDR3: CASLTSGSSYNEQFF. The CDR3 DNA reads TGTGCCAGCTTAACTAGCGGGAGCTCCTACAATGAGCAGTTCTTC. V usage is TRBV7-9 and J usage is TRBJ2-1; 11 nucleotides agree with TRBD2. The CDR3 has 15 residues. Germline loops: CDR1 SEHNR, CDR2 FQNEAQ (reference sequence). The junction had 3 bases not matched to a gene; V was cut back by 8 bases and J by 0 bases.

The genes are TRBV11-2 and TRBJ2-7; 10 bases agree with TRBD2. V gave up 5 bases and J gave up 2 bases; unmatched junction bases: 6. Germline CDR1 SGHAT, CDR2 FQNNGV. The CDR3 is made up of 15 amino acids. The CDR3 bases are TGTGCCAGCAGCACGACTAGCGGGTCGCCCTACGAGCAGTACTTC. This sequence encodes CASSTTSGSPYEQYF. Full variable domain (outside the CDR3, taken from reference TRBV11-2 and TRBJ2-7): EAGVAQSPRYKIIEKRQSVAFWCNPISGHATLYWYQQILGQGPKLLIQFQNNGVVDDSQLPKDRFSAERLKGVDSTLKIQPAKLEDSAVYLCASSTTSGSPYEQYFGPGTRLTVT.

This clone has a handful of counts. A read error may account for a junction end that differs from germline. V usage is TRBV5-1 and J usage is TRBJ2-7; no definite D call. CDR1 is SGHRS and CDR2 is YFSETQ in the germline V gene. The CDR3 sequence is 14 residues long. The chain's CDR3 is CASRQTISSPSDDF. CDR3 bases: TGCGCCAGCAGACAGACCATCTCCTCCCCTTCCGACGACTTC.

This clone was detected a few times. CDR3 loop: CASSLRNNQETQYF. In DNA, the CDR3 is TGTGCCAGCAGCTTAAGAAACAATCAAGAGACCCAGTACTTC. V gene TRBV7-3 combines with J gene TRBJ2-5; no definite D call. The V gene lost 1 base and the J gene lost 2 bases, with 8 bases spanning the gap. From germline, CDR1 is SGHTA and CDR2 FQGTGA. The CDR3 consists of 14 residues.

The chain combines TRBV7-9 with TRBJ2-1, with 9 positions matching TRBD1. With V trimmed by 5 bases and J by 14 bases, 4 bases remained unmatched. The V gene's germline CDR1 is SEHNR and CDR2 FQNEAQ (reference sequence). CDR3 size: 11 residues. The CDR3 region is CASSAGTGKFF. CDR3 coding DNA: TGTGCCAGCAGCGCCGGGACAGGGAAGTTCTTC. Based on the CDR3 plus reference TRBV7-9 and TRBJ2-1, the full variable domain is DTGVSQNPRHKITKRGQNVTFRCDPISEHNRLYWYRQTLGQGPEFLTYFQNEAQLEKSRLLSDRFSAERPKGSFSTLEIQRTEQGDSAMYLCASSAGTGKFFGPGTRLTVL.

This CDR3 reads CSVVRNTGELFF. The CDR3 DNA is TGCAGCGTTGTCAGGAACACCGGGGAGCTGTTTTTT. V and J are TRBV29-1 and TRBJ2-2; D is uncertain. V was pared by 4 bases and J by 1 base, with 4 bases between. There are 12 residues in the CDR3. CDR1 and CDR2 (germline): SQVTM, ANQGSEA.

This clone appeared a few times. This chain links TRBV4-3 with TRBJ1-6, with TRBD1 matching over 8 bases. This CDR3 is 17 amino acids long. The germline V gene has CDR1 LGHNA and CDR2 YSLEER. V lost 1 base to trimming and J lost 0 bases; unmatched junction nucleotides: 2. CDR3 DNA: TGCGCCAGCAGCCAAGCGACAGGGGCCTCCTATAATTCACCCCTCCACTTT. As protein: CASSQATGASYNSPLHF.

A few counts support this clone. The V and J genes are TRBV7-3 and TRBJ2-1; D not certain. CDR1 and CDR2 from the germline V gene are SGHTA and FQGTGA. CDR3 length: 13 residues. Deletions cut 4 bases from V and 0 bases from J, with 4 bases between. The CDR3, as DNA: TGTGCCAGCAGCTCTAGCTCCTACAATGAGCAGTTCTTC. Its translation: CASSSSSYNEQFF.

The J gene is TRBJ1-2, the V gene TRBV7-9, with unresolved D. The CDR3 has 14 residues. Per germline, CDR1 SEHNR and CDR2 FQNEAQ (reference sequence). Trimming removed 2 bases at V and 8 bases at J, with 15 bases between. Here the CDR3 reads CASSLLDFSGGYTF. The CDR3 coding sequence is TGTGCCAGCAGCTTACTTGACTTCTCGGGGGGCTACACCTTC. Full variable domain (missing parts from reference TRBV7-9 and TRBJ1-2): DTGVSQNPRHKITKRGQNVTFRCDPISEHNRLYWYRQTLGQGPEFLTYFQNEAQLEKSRLLSDRFSAERPKGSFSTLEIQRTEQGDSAMYLCASSLLDFSGGYTFGSGTRLTVV.

The chain uses TRBV9 and TRBJ1-1; TRBD1 agrees at 8 bases. J lost 1 base, V lost 4 bases, and 3 bases had no gene match. This CDR3 region has 14 residues. Germline V CDR1 and CDR2: SGDLS, YYNGEE. This CDR3 is CASSLTGGNTEAFF. The CDR3 DNA follows: TGTGCCAGCAGCTTAACAGGGGGGAACACTGAAGCTTTCTTT.